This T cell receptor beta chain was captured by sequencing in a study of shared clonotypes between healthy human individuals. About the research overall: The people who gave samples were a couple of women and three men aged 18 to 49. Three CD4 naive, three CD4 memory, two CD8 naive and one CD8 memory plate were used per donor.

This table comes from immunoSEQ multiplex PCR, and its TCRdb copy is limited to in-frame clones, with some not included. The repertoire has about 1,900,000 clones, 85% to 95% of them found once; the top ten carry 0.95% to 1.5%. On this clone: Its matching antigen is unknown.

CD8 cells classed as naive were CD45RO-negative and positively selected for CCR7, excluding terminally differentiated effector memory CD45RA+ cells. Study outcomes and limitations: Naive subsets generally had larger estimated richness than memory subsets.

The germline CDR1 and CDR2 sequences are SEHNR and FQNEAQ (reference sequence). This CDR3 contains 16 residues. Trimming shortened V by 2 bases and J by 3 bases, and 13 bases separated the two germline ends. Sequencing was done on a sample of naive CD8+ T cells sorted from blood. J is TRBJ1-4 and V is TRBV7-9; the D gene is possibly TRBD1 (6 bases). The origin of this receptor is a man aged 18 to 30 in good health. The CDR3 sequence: CASSLYEGGPNEKLFF. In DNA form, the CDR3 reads TGTGCCAGCAGCTTATATGAAGGGGGACCTAATGAAAAACTGTTTTTT. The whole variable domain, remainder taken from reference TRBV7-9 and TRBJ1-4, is DTGVSQNPRHKITKRGQNVTFRCDPISEHNRLYWYRQTLGQGPEFLTYFQNEAQLEKSRLLSDRFSAERPKGSFSTLEIQRTEQGDSAMYLCASSLYEGGPNEKLFFGSGTQLSVL.